The rows below give T cell receptor beta chains drawn from one sample of a study of cytomegalovirus exposure and HLA in healthy donors. Here immunoSEQ multiplex PCR was the method, and the copy in TCRdb shows in-frame clones only, minus some. The repertoire holds around 230,000 clones, with 85% as singletons. The sample comprised PBMCs. Every receptor here comes from a girl aged 2 to 10 in good health and CMV-seronegative. Both conserved end residues are part of each CDR3. D genes are given only for firm matches. Clone size is not always given. Where it is, it says once, few, many or a class for expanded clones.

v_gene | d_gene | abundance | CDR3aa
TRBV5-6 | . | once | CASSLVSSKETQYF
TRBV7-6 | TRBD1 | . | CASSLGGRGPYEQYF
TRBV4-2 | TRBD2 | . | CASSRSGRANEQFF
TRBV27 | TRBD2 | . | CASSWASGAPDTQYF
TRBV6-1 | TRBD1 | . | CASSDIGQGYGYTF
TRBV6-1 | TRBD2 | . | CASRYIAGGSYEQFF
TRBV5-1 | . | . | CASSLAETTSTDTQYF
TRBV27 | TRBD1 | . | CASSRPPTGQGKEKLFF
TRBV19 | TRBD1 | . | CASSTPFQGASNYGYTF
TRBV10-3 | TRBD2 | . | CAISEGGGSYNEQFF
TRBV6-5 | . | . | CASSANRVETQYF
TRBV6-5 | . | . | CASSLGRDQPQHF
TRBV18 | . | . | CASSPHPPHYSGANVLTF
TRBV18 | . | . | CASSPLQPANYGYTF
TRBV27 | TRBD1 | few | CASSPGTGQETQYF
TRBV5-1 | TRBD2 | . | CASRAGGPNEQFF
TRBV7-9 | TRBD2 | . | CAIPGLAGGAHTQYF
TRBV7-9 | . | . | CASSLVGGLSYEQYF
TRBV6-5 | . | few | CASSYSPTSGREQYF
TRBV11-2 | . | . | CASSLLGGGTEAFF
TRBV4-1 | . | . | CASSQLRDMDEQYF
TRBV15 | TRBD1 | few | CATSRSTGNNGNTIYF
TRBV6-4 | . | . | CASSDSVGGPDTQYF
TRBV5-8 | . | . | CASSLGQVGSYEQYF
TRBV11-2 | . | few | CASSRTVNYGYTF
TRBV10-3 | TRBD1 | once | CAISESRQGESPLHF
TRBV6-7 | . | . | CASSYRGRSRPCNQPQHF
TRBV7-2 | . | . | CASSLAAVPSGANVLTF
TRBV5-1 | TRBD2 | . | CASSFTSGTPYEQYF
TRBV18 | . | . | CASSPPSHRGGYTF
TRBV2 | . | . | CASSSERTGNQPQHF
TRBV6-6 | . | . | CASRGGGTRSGNTIYF
TRBV5-1 | . | . | CASSLGTTAGEKLFF
TRBV5-1 | . | . | CASSFGSGIGAGELFF
TRBV6-5 | . | . | CASSSQTDTQYF
TRBV27 | TRBD1 | . | CASSLPDRSNQPQHF
TRBV6-5 | TRBD1 | few | CASRKGQGLEAFF
TRBV7-9 | TRBD1 | . | CASSSDRDRLPGANVLTF
TRBV6-1 | TRBD2 | . | CASSPPGRAVNEQFF
TRBV5-4 | TRBD1 | . | CASSPGTAVAQETQYF
TRBV5-1 | . | . | CASSYNYEQYF
TRBV30 | . | . | CAWSLQGWEAFF
TRBV6-5 | . | . | CASSYDRRATDTQYF
TRBV9 | . | . | CASSSTGTPYNEQFF
TRBV25-1 | . | . | CASSDPLRDTEAFF
TRBV9 | . | few | CASSVGTSNGDNEQFF
TRBV25-1 | TRBD2 | . | CASSETPGLAGGVNEQFF
TRBV30 | . | . | CAWSVDSFNEQYF
TRBV29-1 | TRBD1 | . | CSVGRDRANEQFF
TRBV18 | TRBD2 | once | CASSLTSGTDTQYF
TRBV4-1 | TRBD1 | . | CASSQEGWGTVTYQPQHF
TRBV30 | . | . | CAWRERAQTYEQYF